Shown below are 18 T cell receptor beta chains from a single sample sequenced in a study of T cells expressing NK-cell markers. From the 5' RACE reads, TCRdb lists one entry per CDR3 protein and no DNA. Its table records some 110,000 distinct CDR3 sequences. Sequencing used blood T cells: a sorted CD56 or NKG2C T cell subset, CD4+ or CD8+ T cells, or bulk PBMC T cells (not recorded which). These TCRs come from a woman aged 18 to 75 in good health.

The rearrangement links TRBV19 to TRBJ2-5; no DNA is available, so the TRBD1 call from TCRdb remains unchecked. Per the germline V gene, CDR1 is LNHDA and CDR2 is SQIVND (reference sequence). The CDR3 has 15 amino acids. CDR3 residues: CASSSSGGRKETQYF.

The rearrangement joins TRBV9 to TRBJ1-1; without DNA, the TCRdb call of TRBD1 cannot be checked. There are 14 residues in the CDR3. Germline lookup yields CDR1 SGDLS and CDR2 YYNGEE. This CDR3 is CASSVEGRGTEAFF.

J is TRBJ1-1 and V is TRBV5-6. Germline CDR1 is SGHDT and CDR2 is YYEEEE. The CDR3 extends over 15 amino acids. The CDR3 protein is CASSLVGSLGTEAFF.

The chain recombines TRBV19 with TRBJ2-1; TCRdb's D gene call, TRBD2, goes unchecked for lack of DNA. CDR3 length: 14 amino acids. Looked up from germline, CDR1 is LNHDA and CDR2 is SQIVND (reference sequence). CDR3 sequence reads: CATRGTLSGNEQFF.

This sequence joins TRBV10-1 and TRBJ2-3. Germline-derived CDR1 and CDR2 are WNHNN and SYGVQD (reference sequence). The CDR3 totals 14 residues. This CDR3 reads CASSEPLYPDTQYF.

The chain combines TRBV7-7 with TRBJ2-3; TCRdb's D call of TRBD1 is untestable without DNA. Germline CDR1 is SSHAT and CDR2 is FNYEAQ (reference sequence). CDR3 length equals 15 residues. CDR3 residues: CASSLVLGGTDTQYF.

The rearrangement joins TRBV5-4 to TRBJ1-1; TCRdb calls TRBD1, which cannot be checked without DNA. The CDR3 has 14 amino acids. Germline V gene data show CDR1 as SGHNT and CDR2 as YYREEE (reference sequence). The CDR3 here is CASSWGPGNTEAFF.

V gene TRBV7-8 combines with J gene TRBJ1-1. CDR3 length: 15 residues. Germline V gives CDR1 SGHVS, CDR2 FQNEAQ. The CDR3 sequence is CASSSVEAGNTEAFF.

The V and J genes are TRBV5-1 and TRBJ2-3; there is no DNA to check the TCRdb D call of TRBD1. The CDR3 is 16 amino acids. Germline values: CDR1 SGHRS, CDR2 YFSETQ. The CDR3 sequence is CASSSLGGRRTDTQYF.

The chain combines TRBV20-1 with TRBJ1-1. Germline CDR1 and CDR2: DFQATT and SNEGSKA (reference sequence). This CDR3 contains 13 residues. CDR3 protein: CSAREGLNTEAFF.

The chain links TRBV7-2 to TRBJ1-3; the TCRdb call, TRBD1, lacks DNA for checking. The CDR3 runs to 15 residues. Germline CDR1 SGHTA, CDR2 FQGNSA. CDR3 amino acids: CASTMTGFSGNTIYF.

The V gene is TRBV20-1, the J gene TRBJ1-1; the TCRdb call, TRBD1, lacks DNA for checking. Germline CDR1 and CDR2: DFQATT and SNEGSKA (reference sequence). The CDR3 has 14 residues. CDR3 in amino acids: CSAERGGLNTEAFF.

The chain recombines TRBV5-1 with TRBJ1-1; as DNA is missing, the TRBD1 call by TCRdb cannot be tested. The length of the CDR3 is 14 residues. Germline CDR1 and CDR2: SGHRS and YFSETQ. The CDR3 spells CASSLVEGAGEAFF.

The V gene is TRBV7-2, the J gene TRBJ2-2; TCRdb's D call, TRBD1, is unchecked because there is no DNA. CDR1 is SGHTA, CDR2 FQGNSA, per germline. CDR3 length: 16 residues. The CDR3 sequence is CASCPWGQGDTGELFF.

CDR3 sequence reads: CASRGQEDTQYF. The chain employs TRBV11-3 and TRBJ2-3; TCRdb names TRBD1, which stays unverified in the absence of DNA. This CDR3 has 12 residues. Germline V gene data show CDR1 as SGHNT and CDR2 as YENEEA.

The chain carries TRBV5-1 and TRBJ2-3; no DNA is available, so the TRBD2 call from TCRdb remains unchecked. The CDR3 consists of 15 residues. Per germline, CDR1 SGHRS and CDR2 YFSETQ. CDR3 sequence reads: CASSSKREARDTQYF.

The rearrangement links TRBV12-3 or TRBV12-4 to TRBJ2-1. The CDR3 totals 11 residues. CDR3 residues: CASSENNEQFF.

V gene TRBV25-1 combines with J gene TRBJ2-2; the D call from TCRdb, TRBD1, cannot be confirmed without DNA. Looked up from germline, CDR1 is MGHDK and CDR2 is SYGVNS. CDR3 length equals 15 residues. CDR3 sequence reads: CASRQGTASTGELFF.